One and the same sample provided the 21 T cell receptor beta chains below, sequenced in a study of T-cell memory formation after mild COVID-19. TCRdb re-derived calls from the 5' RACE reads in MiXCR, one entry per CDR3 protein. The data contain roughly 130,000 distinct CDR3 sequences, approximately 5.9% of them singletons. Material for sequencing was PBMCs or a T cell subset sorted from them (not recorded which). The source of these receptors is an adult woman who had mild COVID-19 (a few samples of this study predate the infection). Cell type and time point are not known.

This clonotype was observed many times. The chain employs TRBV12-3 or TRBV12-4 and TRBJ2-3; D uncertain. Deletions cut 3 bases from V and 3 bases from J, with 10 bases between. The CDR3 runs 14 residues. CDR3 sequence: CASSFDGTTDTQYF. The DNA for the CDR3 is TGTGCCAGCAGTTTTGATGGCACAACAGATACGCAGTATTTT.

The chain combines TRBV5-1 with TRBJ2-5; the D gene is possibly TRBD2 (6 bases). CDR1 is SGHRS, CDR2 YFSETQ, per germline. This CDR3 contains 13 residues. V was pared by 0 bases and J by 3 bases, with 6 bases between. CDR3 nucleotides: TGCGCCAGCAGCTTGGGGGGGGAAGAGACCCAGTACTTC. This codes for CASSLGGEETQYF. The full variable domain, in which reference TRBV5-1 and TRBJ2-5 provide the parts outside the CDR3, is KAGVTQTPRYLIKTRGQQVTLSCSPISGHRSVSWYQQTPGQGLQFLFEYFSETQRNKGNFPGRFSGRQFSNSRSEMNVSTLELGDSALYLCASSLGGEETQYFGPGTRLLVL.

This clonotype showed up many times. The J gene is TRBJ1-1, the V gene TRBV27; 11 bases are shared with TRBD1. Germline CDR1 MNHEY, CDR2 SMNVEV (reference sequence). The CDR3 sequence is 18 residues long. V trimming: 5 bases; J trimming: 3 bases; junction bases outside the gene matches: 14. Written as DNA, the CDR3 is TGTGCCAGCAGTCGCAACAGAGGGACAGGGGGGGTGTACACTGAAGCTTTCTTT. Translating it yields CASSRNRGTGGVYTEAFF.

This clonotype was detected ten times or more. This rearrangement joins TRBV18 to TRBJ2-5; 8 bases align to TRBD2. Germline CDR1 is KGHSH and CDR2 is LQKENI. V dropped 1 base and J dropped 2; count of bases not matched to a gene: 3. This CDR3 contains 15 residues. The CDR3 spells CASSPRSSGQETQYF. The CDR3 nucleotides read TGTGCCAGCTCACCACGATCTAGCGGGCAAGAGACCCAGTACTTC.

This clonotype showed up many times. The chain combines TRBV5-1 with TRBJ2-7; tentative D call: TRBD2 (6 bases). The CDR3 loop spans 14 amino acids. Trimming pared 2 bases from V and 5 bases from J, leaving 14 bases between. In germline, CDR1 is SGHRS, CDR2 YFSETQ. The CDR3 DNA sequence: TGCGCCAGCAGCTTTCCGGGAGTGATGGACGAGCAGTACTTC. As protein: CASSFPGVMDEQYF.

This clonotype showed up just a few times. In nucleotides, the CDR3 is TGTGCCAGCAGTTGGAGCGGAGCCCCCACAGATACGCAGTATTTT. This codes for CASSWSGAPTDTQYF. The chain has TRBV12-3 or TRBV12-4 and TRBJ2-3; D is perhaps TRBD2 (5 bases). The CDR3 runs 15 residues. With 4 bases removed from V and 2 bases from J, the gap between germline ends came to 13 bases.

A few counts support this clonotype. The chain carries TRBV6-5 and TRBJ2-2; tentatively, D is TRBD1 (5 bases). The CDR3 contains 15 residues. V was trimmed by 5 bases and J by 3 bases, leaving 13 bases between them. CDR1 is MNHEY, CDR2 SVGAGI, per germline. The CDR3 loop is CASSADSPYTGELFF. The CDR3, as DNA: TGTGCCAGCAGTGCCGACAGTCCTTACACCGGGGAGCTGTTTTTT.

The J gene is TRBJ2-2, the V gene TRBV20-1, with 8 bases that match TRBD1. J gave up 12 bases and V 5 bases, and 14 bases lay outside the gene matches. Germline V lookup: CDR1 DFQATT, CDR2 SNEGSKA (reference sequence). The CDR3 is made up of 14 amino acids. The CDR3 loop is CSAFPASQGAKLFF. As DNA, the CDR3 is TGCAGTGCTTTCCCAGCTTCCCAGGGGGCCAAGCTGTTTTTT.

This clonotype came up many times. This chain joins TRBV5-1 and TRBJ2-1; 10 bases line up with TRBD2. Trimming cost V 5 bases and J 10 bases; bases outside gene matches: 3. This CDR3 spans 12 amino acids. Germline lookup yields CDR1 SGHRS and CDR2 YFSETQ. The CDR3 nucleotides are TGCGCCAGCAGACTAGCGGGAAAAGAGCAGTTCTTC. Amino acids: CASRLAGKEQFF.

This clonotype was recorded a few times. This rearrangement joins TRBV20-1 to TRBJ1-1; D unclear. The CDR3 contains 14 residues. Germline V gives CDR1 DFQATT, CDR2 SNEGSKA (reference sequence). V lost 3 bases and J 8 bases, leaving 19 bases between the germline ends. The CDR3 region is CSASKDAGHGEAFF. The DNA of the CDR3 is TGCAGTGCTAGCAAGGACGCTGGGCATGGGGAAGCTTTCTTT.

Many counts were recorded for this clonotype. The chain employs TRBV7-2 and TRBJ2-7; 13 nucleotides match TRBD2. The CDR3 runs to 16 residues. Trimming removed 1 base from V and 7 bases from J; junction bases left unmatched: 7. CDR1 SGHTA and CDR2 FQGNSA come from the germline V gene. The CDR3: CASSLGGLAGAGEQYF. CDR3 nucleotide sequence: TGTGCCAGCAGCTTAGGCGGACTAGCGGGAGCGGGGGAGCAGTACTTC.

This clonotype was seen repeatedly, ten times or more. The chain is built from TRBV18 and TRBJ2-5; D is uncertain. Per the germline V gene, CDR1 is KGHSH and CDR2 is LQKENI. Trimming stripped 0 bases from V and 3 bases from J, with 8 bases between. The CDR3 is made up of 14 amino acids. The CDR3 here is CASSPPSQKETQYF. CDR3 DNA sequence: TGTGCCAGCTCACCACCCTCCCAGAAAGAGACCCAGTACTTC.

The genes are TRBV3-1 and TRBJ1-5, with TRBD1 as a possible D gene (6 bases). Trimming removed 1 base from V and 4 bases from J, with 11 bases in between. The CDR3 extends over 15 amino acids. The germline V gene encodes CDR1 LGHDT and CDR2 YNNKEL (reference sequence). The CDR3 here is CASSQGAGVNQPQHF. CDR3 bases: TGTGCCAGCAGCCAAGGGGCAGGGGTGAATCAGCCCCAGCATTTT.

J is TRBJ1-2 and V is TRBV29-1; the D gene is possibly TRBD1 (6 bases). Germline assignment: CDR1 SQVTM and CDR2 ANQGSEA. Trimming cost V 6 bases and J 4 bases, with 12 bases left between them. The CDR3 sequence is 12 residues long. The CDR3 DNA follows: TGCAGCGTGCACGGGACACTCTATGGCTACACCTTC. Translated: CSVHGTLYGYTF.

V gene TRBV7-2 combines with J gene TRBJ2-1; D is ambiguous. The CDR3 contains 14 residues. CDR1 and CDR2 (germline): SGHTA, FQGNSA. Deletions cut 3 bases from V and 5 bases from J, with 11 bases between. The CDR3 loop is CASSFLRADNEQFF. The CDR3 nucleotides read TGTGCCAGCAGCTTTCTCCGGGCAGACAATGAGCAGTTCTTC.

This clonotype was counted at least ten times. The chain is built from TRBV7-6 and TRBJ2-3; D unresolved. Germline CDR1 reads SGHVS; CDR2 reads FNYEAQ. The CDR3 totals 18 residues. Trimming shortened V by 1 base and J by 2 bases, and 19 bases separated the two germline ends. The CDR3 nucleotides are TGTGCCAGCAGCTTAGTGTCGGATTGGGCCGTACTCACAGATACGCAGTATTTT. Encoded protein: CASSLVSDWAVLTDTQYF.

Only a few counts were recorded for this clonotype. V and J are TRBV5-1 and TRBJ2-7, with D possibly matching TRBD1 (5 bases). CDR3 length: 14 amino acids. Germline V gives CDR1 SGHRS, CDR2 YFSETQ. V shed 0 bases and J shed 5 bases, with 12 bases lying between them. The CDR3 sequence is CASSLGGAQNEQYF. The CDR3 DNA is TGCGCCAGCAGCTTGGGGGGCGCCCAGAACGAGCAGTACTTC.

This clonotype occurred a few times. The rearrangement links TRBV3-1 to TRBJ2-1; no firm D call. The ends were cut back, 1 base at V and 3 bases at J, with 7 bases in the middle. CDR1 LGHDT and CDR2 YNNKEL come from the germline V gene (reference sequence). The CDR3 covers 14 residues. This chain's CDR3 is CASSQGPVYNEQFF. The CDR3 DNA is TGTGCCAGCAGCCAAGGTCCGGTCTACAATGAGCAGTTCTTC.

This clonotype has just a few counts. V is TRBV4-1 and J is TRBJ1-2, with D perhaps TRBD1 (5 bases). The CDR3 contains 15 residues. The V and J ends lost 1 base and 1 base respectively, with 10 bases between them. CDR1 and CDR2 (germline): MGHRA, YSYEKL. The CDR3 here is CASSQGDSLNYGYTF. The CDR3 nucleotides are TGCGCCAGCAGCCAAGGGGACTCCCTTAACTATGGCTACACCTTC.

This clonotype appeared a few times. The rearrangement links TRBV5-6 to TRBJ2-2, with D tentatively TRBD1 or TRBD2 (5 bases each). This CDR3 has 14 residues. Looked up from germline, CDR1 is SGHDT and CDR2 is YYEEEE. The V gene lost 4 bases and the J gene lost 5 bases, with 12 bases spanning the gap. The CDR3 spells CASSPGPVTGELFF. For the CDR3, the DNA is TGTGCCAGCAGCCCGGGGCCCGTAACCGGGGAGCTGTTTTTT.

The rearrangement joins TRBV27 to TRBJ2-3; no firm D call. Germline values: CDR1 MNHEY, CDR2 SMNVEV (reference sequence). V lost 6 bases and J lost 8, with 12 bases in between. This CDR3 spans 12 amino acids. This CDR3 is CASRSNWGTQYF. Written as DNA, the CDR3 is TGTGCCAGCAGGAGTAACTGGGGTACGCAGTATTTT.